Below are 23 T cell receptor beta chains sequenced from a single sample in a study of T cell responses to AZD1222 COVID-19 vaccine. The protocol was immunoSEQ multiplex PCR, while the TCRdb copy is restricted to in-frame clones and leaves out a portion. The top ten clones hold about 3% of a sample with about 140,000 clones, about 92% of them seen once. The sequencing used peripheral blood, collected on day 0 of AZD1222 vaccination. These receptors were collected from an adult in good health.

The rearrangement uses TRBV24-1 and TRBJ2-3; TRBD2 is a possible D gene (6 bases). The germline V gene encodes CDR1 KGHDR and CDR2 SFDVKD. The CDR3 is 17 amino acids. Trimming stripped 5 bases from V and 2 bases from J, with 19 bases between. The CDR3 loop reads CATSVSGLLTSTDTQYF. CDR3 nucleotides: TGTGCCACCAGTGTTTCGGGACTCTTGACTTCCACAGATACGCAGTATTTT.

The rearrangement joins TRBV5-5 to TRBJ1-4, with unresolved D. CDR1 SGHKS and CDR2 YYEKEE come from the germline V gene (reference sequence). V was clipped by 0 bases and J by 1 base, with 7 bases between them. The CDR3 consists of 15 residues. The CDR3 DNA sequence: TGTGCCAGCAGCTTGGTCCGGGTAACTAATGAAAAACTGTTTTTT. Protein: CASSLVRVTNEKLFF.

Here the CDR3 DNA reads TGTGCCTGGAGTGTAACGGCCTCCGAGGGACTGTTTTTT. It yields the protein CAWSVTASEGLFF. The chain recombines TRBV30 with TRBJ1-4; D call uncertain. The CDR3 covers 13 residues. Germline V CDR1 and CDR2: GTSNPN, SVGIG (reference sequence). The V end lost 0 bases, the J end lost 13 bases, and 15 bases lay between the germline ends.

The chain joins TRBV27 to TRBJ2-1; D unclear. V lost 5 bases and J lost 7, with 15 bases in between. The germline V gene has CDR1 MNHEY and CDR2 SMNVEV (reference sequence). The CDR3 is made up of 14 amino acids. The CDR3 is CASSVQSTGNEQFF. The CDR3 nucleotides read TGTGCCAGCAGTGTCCAATCCACCGGGAATGAGCAGTTCTTC.

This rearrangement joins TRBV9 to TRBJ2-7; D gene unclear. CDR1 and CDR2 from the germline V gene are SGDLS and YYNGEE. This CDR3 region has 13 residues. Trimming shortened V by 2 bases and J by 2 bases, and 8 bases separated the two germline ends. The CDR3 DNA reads TGTGCCAGCAGCGTGGACGGAACCTACGAGCAGTACTTC. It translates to CASSVDGTYEQYF.

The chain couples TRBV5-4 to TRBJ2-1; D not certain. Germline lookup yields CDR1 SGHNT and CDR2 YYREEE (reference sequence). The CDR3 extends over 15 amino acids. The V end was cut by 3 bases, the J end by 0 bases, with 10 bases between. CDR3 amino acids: CASSWAGSSYNEQFF. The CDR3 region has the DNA TGTGCCAGCAGCTGGGCAGGTAGCTCCTACAATGAGCAGTTCTTC.

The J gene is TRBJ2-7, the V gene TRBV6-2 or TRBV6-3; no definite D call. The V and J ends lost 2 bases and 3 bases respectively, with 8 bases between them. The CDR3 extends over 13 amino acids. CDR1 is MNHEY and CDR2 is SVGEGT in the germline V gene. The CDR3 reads CASSYRQDYEQYF. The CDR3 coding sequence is TGTGCCAGCAGTTACCGCCAGGACTACGAGCAGTACTTC.

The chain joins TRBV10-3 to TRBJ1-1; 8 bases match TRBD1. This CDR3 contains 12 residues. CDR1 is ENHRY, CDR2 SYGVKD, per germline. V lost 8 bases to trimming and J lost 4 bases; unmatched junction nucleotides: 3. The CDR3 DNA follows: TGTGCCATCGGGACAGGTAGCACTGAAGCTTTCTTT. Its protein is CAIGTGSTEAFF.

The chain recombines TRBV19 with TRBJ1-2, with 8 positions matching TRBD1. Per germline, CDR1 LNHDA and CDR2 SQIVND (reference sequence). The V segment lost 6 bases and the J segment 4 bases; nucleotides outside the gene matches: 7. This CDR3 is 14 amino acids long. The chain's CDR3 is CASSTWDRPYGYTF. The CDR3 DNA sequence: TGTGCCAGTAGCACCTGGGACAGGCCCTATGGCTACACCTTC.

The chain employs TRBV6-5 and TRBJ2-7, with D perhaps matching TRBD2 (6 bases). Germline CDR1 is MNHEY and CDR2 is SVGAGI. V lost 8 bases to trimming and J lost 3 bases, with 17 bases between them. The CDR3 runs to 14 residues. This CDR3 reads CASVTGTDGYEQYF. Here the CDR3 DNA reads TGTGCCAGCGTTACCGGGACTGACGGCTACGAGCAGTACTTC.

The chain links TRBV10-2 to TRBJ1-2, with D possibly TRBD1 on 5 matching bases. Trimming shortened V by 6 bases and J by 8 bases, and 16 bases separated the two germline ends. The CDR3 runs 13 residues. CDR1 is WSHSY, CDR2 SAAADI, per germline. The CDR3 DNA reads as TGCGCCAGCAGCATTGCTGGAGGGGACGGCTACACCTTC. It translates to CASSIAGGDGYTF.

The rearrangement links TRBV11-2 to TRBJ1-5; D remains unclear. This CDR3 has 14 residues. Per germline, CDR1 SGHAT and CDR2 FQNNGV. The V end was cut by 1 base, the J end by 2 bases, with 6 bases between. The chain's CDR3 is CASSLGPGNQPQHF. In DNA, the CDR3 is TGTGCCAGCAGCTTAGGGCCGGGCAATCAGCCCCAGCATTTT. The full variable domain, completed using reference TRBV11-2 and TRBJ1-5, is EAGVAQSPRYKIIEKRQSVAFWCNPISGHATLYWYQQILGQGPKLLIQFQNNGVVDDSQLPKDRFSAERLKGVDSTLKIQPAKLEDSAVYLCASSLGPGNQPQHFGDGTRLSIL.

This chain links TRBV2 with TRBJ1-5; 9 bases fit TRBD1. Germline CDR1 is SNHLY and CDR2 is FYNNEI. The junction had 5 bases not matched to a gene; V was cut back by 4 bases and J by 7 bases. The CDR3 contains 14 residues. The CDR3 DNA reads TGTGCCAGCAGTGGGACAGGGGCTTTACAGCCCCAGCATTTT. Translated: CASSGTGALQPQHF. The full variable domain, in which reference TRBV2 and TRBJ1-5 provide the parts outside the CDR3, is EPEVTQTPSHQVTQMGQEVILRCVPISNHLYFYWYRQILGQKVEFLVSFYNNEISEKSEIFDDQFSVERPDGSNFTLKIRSTKLEDSAMYFCASSGTGALQPQHFGDGTRLSIL.

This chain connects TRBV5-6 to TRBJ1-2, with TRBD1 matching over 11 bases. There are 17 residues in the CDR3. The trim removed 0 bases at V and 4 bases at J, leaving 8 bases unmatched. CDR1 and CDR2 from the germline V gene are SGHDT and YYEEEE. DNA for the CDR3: TGTGCCAGCAGCTTGGTCGGGACAGGGGGTACTGGCTATGGCTACACCTTC. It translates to CASSLVGTGGTGYGYTF.

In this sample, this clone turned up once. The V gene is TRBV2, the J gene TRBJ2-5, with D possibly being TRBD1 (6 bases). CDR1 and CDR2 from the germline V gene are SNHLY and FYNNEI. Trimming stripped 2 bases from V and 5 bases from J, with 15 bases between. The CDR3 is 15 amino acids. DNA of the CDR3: TGTGCCAGCAGTGAAAACAGGGTCTTGACGGAGACCCAGTACTTC. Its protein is CASSENRVLTETQYF. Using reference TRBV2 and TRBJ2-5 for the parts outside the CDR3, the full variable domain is EPEVTQTPSHQVTQMGQEVILRCVPISNHLYFYWYRQILGQKVEFLVSFYNNEISEKSEIFDDQFSVERPDGSNFTLKIRSTKLEDSAMYFCASSENRVLTETQYFGPGTRLLVL.

The CDR3 DNA sequence: TGTGCCAGCAGCCCCGGACAGGGGCACAATGAGCAGTTCTTC. Translation gives CASSPGQGHNEQFF. The chain employs TRBV4-2 and TRBJ2-1; TRBD1 matches 9 bases. The CDR3 covers 14 residues. V lost 4 bases and J lost 5; bases outside the gene matches: 3. Germline CDR1 LGHNA, CDR2 YNFKEQ.

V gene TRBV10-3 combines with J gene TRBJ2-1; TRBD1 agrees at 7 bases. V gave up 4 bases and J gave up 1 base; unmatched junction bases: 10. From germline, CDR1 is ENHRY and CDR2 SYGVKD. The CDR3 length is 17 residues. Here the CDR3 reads CAISGLSTGSSYNEQFF. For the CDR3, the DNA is TGTGCCATCAGTGGCCTTTCGACAGGGTCATCCTACAATGAGCAGTTCTTC.

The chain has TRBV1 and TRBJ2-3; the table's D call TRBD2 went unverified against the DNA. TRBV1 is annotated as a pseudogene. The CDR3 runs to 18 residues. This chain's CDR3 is CTSSQPPTSGRKADTQYF. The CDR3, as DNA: TGCACCAGCAGCCAACCCCCTACTAGCGGGAGAAAGGCAGATACGCAGTATTTT.

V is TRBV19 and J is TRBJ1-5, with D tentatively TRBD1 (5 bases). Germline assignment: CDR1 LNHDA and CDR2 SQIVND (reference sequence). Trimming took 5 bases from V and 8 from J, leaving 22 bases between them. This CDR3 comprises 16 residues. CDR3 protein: CASSLLRQGPTKPQHF. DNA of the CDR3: TGTGCCAGTAGTCTCTTGCGGCAGGGCCCTACTAAGCCCCAGCATTTT.

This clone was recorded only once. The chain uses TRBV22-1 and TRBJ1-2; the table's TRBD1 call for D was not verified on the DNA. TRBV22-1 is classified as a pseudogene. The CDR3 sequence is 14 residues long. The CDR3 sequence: CPGSADRGTYGYTF. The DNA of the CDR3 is TGTCCTGGGAGCGCGGACAGGGGCACCTATGGCTACACCTTC.

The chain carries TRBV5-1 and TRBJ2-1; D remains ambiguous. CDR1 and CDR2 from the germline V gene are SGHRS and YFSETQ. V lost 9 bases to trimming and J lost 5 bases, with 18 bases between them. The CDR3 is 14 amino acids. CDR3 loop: CATTNQQLDNEQFF. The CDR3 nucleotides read TGCGCCACCACGAACCAGCAGTTGGACAATGAGCAGTTCTTC.

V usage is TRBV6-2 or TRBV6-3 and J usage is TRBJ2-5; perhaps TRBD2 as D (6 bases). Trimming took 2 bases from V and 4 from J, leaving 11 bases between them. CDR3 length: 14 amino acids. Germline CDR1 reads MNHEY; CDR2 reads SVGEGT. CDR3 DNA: TGTGCCAGCAGTTACGCGGGGCAGGGAGAGACCCAGTACTTC. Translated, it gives CASSYAGQGETQYF.

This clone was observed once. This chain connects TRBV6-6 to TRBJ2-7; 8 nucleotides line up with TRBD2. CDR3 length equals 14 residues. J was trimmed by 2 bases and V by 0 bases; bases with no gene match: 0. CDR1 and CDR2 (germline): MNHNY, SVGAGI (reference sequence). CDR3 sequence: CASSYSGLAYEQYF. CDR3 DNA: TGTGCCAGCAGTTACTCGGGACTAGCCTACGAGCAGTACTTC.